These 26 T cell receptor beta chains came from one sample sequenced in a study of blood T cells in healthy people across ages. A J-beta primer mix and a sample-barcoded 5' primer were used in a second PCR of about 7 to 11 cycles. From the 5' RACE reads, TCRdb called clonotypes with MiXCR, one entry per CDR3 protein. Counted here are roughly 800,000 distinct CDR3 sequences, 58% occurring once; the ten biggest clones make up approximately 23%. The source material was blood. The receptors come from a man aged 25 to 40 in good health.

This chain joins TRBV5-5 and TRBJ2-7; D is uncertain. V lost 2 bases and J lost 4, with 7 bases in between. This CDR3 spans 12 amino acids. Germline loops: CDR1 SGHKS, CDR2 YYEKEE (reference sequence). Here the CDR3 DNA reads TGTGCCAGCAGCTTAAAAGAGTACGAGCAGTACTTC. It yields the protein CASSLKEYEQYF.

This clonotype appeared a few times. V usage is TRBV29-1 and J usage is TRBJ2-1, with D perhaps matching TRBD1 or TRBD2 (6 bases each). V lost 8 bases and J lost 7, with 21 bases in between. Germline-derived CDR1 and CDR2 are SQVTM and ANQGSEA. The CDR3 consists of 14 residues. This CDR3 reads CSSWGAAVGNEQFF. Here the CDR3 DNA reads TGCAGCTCCTGGGGGGCCGCTGTAGGGAATGAGCAGTTCTTC.

The gene calls are TRBV20-1 and TRBJ2-1; 11 nucleotides match TRBD1. Trimming took 6 bases from V and 4 from J; bases not matched to a gene: 5. The CDR3 extends over 14 amino acids. Germline V gene sequence: CDR1 DFQATT, CDR2 SNEGSKA (reference sequence). The CDR3 DNA is TGCAGTGCCGGGGACAGGGGGGGATACAATGAGCAGTTCTTC. Amino acids: CSAGDRGGYNEQFF.

This clonotype was recorded a few times. This sequence joins TRBV4-2 and TRBJ1-1; D gene unclear. V was clipped by 1 base and J by 7 bases, with 4 bases between them. The CDR3 extends over 11 amino acids. Germline lookup yields CDR1 LGHNA and CDR2 YNFKEQ. CDR3 sequence (DNA): TGTGCCAGCAGCCAAGGTGATGAAGCTTTCTTT. Translating gives CASSQGDEAFF.

This chain links TRBV20-1 with TRBJ2-2; D not resolved. V lost 0 bases, J lost 6 bases, and 14 bases lay in between. The CDR3 spans 15 residues. In germline, CDR1 is DFQATT, CDR2 SNEGSKA (reference sequence). Written as DNA, the CDR3 is TGCAGTGCTAGAGATCCCGCAAAGGTTGCCGGGGAGCTGTTTTTT. This gives the protein CSARDPAKVAGELFF.

The genes are TRBV3-1 and TRBJ2-3, with TRBD2 as a possible D gene (5 bases). CDR1 and CDR2 from the germline V gene are LGHDT and YNNKEL (reference sequence). V lost 4 bases and J 3 bases, leaving 17 bases between the germline ends. The CDR3 sequence is 16 residues long. This chain's CDR3 is CASSRRVGDVTDTQYF. The CDR3 coding sequence is TGTGCCAGCAGCCGACGGGTGGGAGACGTTACAGATACGCAGTATTTT.

Only a few counts were recorded for this clonotype. The V call is TRBV4-3, the J call TRBJ2-5, with D perhaps TRBD2 (5 bases). The CDR3 is 13 residues long. The V and J ends lost 0 bases and 11 bases respectively, with 13 bases between them. Looked up from germline, CDR1 is LGHNA and CDR2 is YSLEER. CDR3 coding DNA: TGCGCCAGCAGCCAAGATCATCTCGGGGAGCAGTACTTC. As protein: CASSQDHLGEQYF.

This clonotype came up once. CDR3 sequence reads: CATSRDVRAGEQYF. DNA of the CDR3: TGTGCCACCAGCAGAGATGTCAGGGCTGGCGAGCAGTACTTC. The chain combines TRBV15 with TRBJ2-7; D possibly corresponds to TRBD1 (5 bases). Trimming took 0 bases from V and 6 from J, leaving 12 bases between them. Per germline, CDR1 LNHNV and CDR2 YYDKDF (reference sequence). There are 14 residues in the CDR3. Combining the CDR3 with reference TRBV15 and TRBJ2-7 gives the whole variable domain DAMVIQNPRYQVTQFGKPVTLSCSQTLNHNVMYWYQQKSSQAPKLLFHYYDKDFNNEADTPDNFQSRRPNTSFCFLDIRSPGLGDTAMYLCATSRDVRAGEQYFGPGTRLTVT.

The chain links TRBV7-2 to TRBJ2-3, with D tentatively TRBD1 (6 bases). Germline CDR1 reads SGHTA; CDR2 reads FQGNSA. This CDR3 spans 14 amino acids. Trimming stripped 7 bases from V and 4 bases from J, with 15 bases between. CDR3 sequence: CASTDTGPSDTQYF. The CDR3 bases are TGTGCCAGCACGGACACAGGGCCCTCAGATACGCAGTATTTT.

This clonotype was found many times. This chain connects TRBV6-5 to TRBJ2-7; perhaps TRBD1 as D (5 bases). V was pared by 2 bases and J by 2 bases, with 10 bases between. Germline CDR1 reads MNHEY; CDR2 reads SVGAGI. The CDR3 totals 14 residues. CDR3 loop: CASSYMDNAYEQYF. CDR3 DNA sequence: TGTGCCAGCAGTTACATGGACAACGCCTACGAGCAGTACTTC.

The chain combines TRBV29-1 with TRBJ1-2; D is unresolved. The CDR3 runs 11 residues. V lost 6 bases and J lost 6, with 11 bases in between. CDR1 is SQVTM, CDR2 ANQGSEA, per germline. CDR3 coding DNA: TGCAGCGTCCGCAGCGTGGATGGCTACACCTTC. Protein product: CSVRSVDGYTF.

This clonotype has only one observation. The V gene is TRBV6-2 or TRBV6-3, the J gene TRBJ1-5, with unresolved D. The length of the CDR3 is 14 residues. CDR1 is MNHEY, CDR2 SVGEGT, per germline. V shed 4 bases and J shed 6 bases, with 13 bases lying between them. The CDR3 here is CASSFSGIGQPQHF. DNA for the CDR3: TGTGCCAGCAGTTTCAGTGGGATCGGTCAGCCCCAGCATTTT.

This clonotype occurred many times. This chain connects TRBV20-1 to TRBJ2-3, with TRBD2 matching 7 bases. V shed 3 bases, J shed 2 bases, and the junction held 11 bases outside the gene matches. The germline gives CDR1 DFQATT, CDR2 SNEGSKA (reference sequence). The CDR3 runs to 16 residues. The DNA for the CDR3 is TGCAGTGCTAGCCCCGGACTAGGAGCGCACACAGATACGCAGTATTTT. It translates to CSASPGLGAHTDTQYF.

The chain has TRBV5-8 and TRBJ2-7; 10 nucleotides align to TRBD1. The end of the DNA aligns better with TRBJ2-5, so the J call may be wrong. Germline values: CDR1 SGHTS, CDR2 YDEGEE. The CDR3 is 15 amino acids. In nucleotides, the CDR3 is TGTGCCAGCAGCCCGATGGGGACAGGGGACGAGACCCAGTACTTC. Residues: CASSPMGTGDETQYF.

V and J are TRBV10-3 and TRBJ2-3; unclear D gene. The germline V and J ends were trimmed by 0 bases and 0 bases, with 4 bases remaining between them. The CDR3 contains 14 residues. CDR1 and CDR2 from the germline V gene are ENHRY and SYGVKD. This chain's CDR3 is CAISESGSTDTQYF. DNA for the CDR3: TGTGCCATCAGTGAGTCGGGGAGCACAGATACGCAGTATTTT.

The rearrangement links TRBV30 to TRBJ2-7; D is perhaps TRBD2 (5 bases). The germline CDR1 and CDR2 sequences are GTSNPN and SVGIG (reference sequence). The ends were cut back, 2 bases at V and 5 bases at J, with 7 bases in the middle. This CDR3 has 11 amino acids. The CDR3 is CAWSSRDEQYF. The CDR3 bases are TGTGCCTGGAGTTCGAGGGACGAGCAGTACTTC. Filled out from reference TRBV30 and TRBJ2-7, the complete variable domain reads SQTIHQWPATLVQPVGSPLSLECTVEGTSNPNLYWYRQAAGRGLQLLFYSVGIGQISSEVPQNLSASRPQDRQFILSSKKLLLSDSGFYLCAWSSRDEQYFGPGTRLTVT.

This sequence joins TRBV16 and TRBJ2-1; TRBD2 matches 11 bases. From germline, CDR1 is KGHSY and CDR2 FQNENV. The CDR3 sequence is 18 residues long. With V trimmed by 2 bases and J by 8 bases, 14 bases remained unmatched. Here the CDR3 reads CASSQHRDSGGATDEQFF. CDR3 coding DNA: TGTGCCAGCAGCCAACACAGGGATAGCGGGGGGGCCACAGATGAGCAGTTCTTC.

The chain employs TRBV20-1 and TRBJ2-1; the match to TRBD2 covers 12 bases. The assigned J gene may be wrong: the sequence end matches TRBJ2-7 better. This CDR3 comprises 13 residues. Germline V gene data show CDR1 as DFQATT and CDR2 as SNEGSKA (reference sequence). The CDR3 reads CSAPGLAGNEQYF. The CDR3 DNA is TGCAGTGCTCCGGGACTAGCGGGCAATGAGCAGTACTTC.

The chain combines TRBV20-1 with TRBJ2-1; 16 bases match TRBD2. Germline-derived CDR1 and CDR2 are DFQATT and SNEGSKA (reference sequence). After removal of 6 bases from V and 9 bases from J, the junction contained 14 bases not matched to a gene. The CDR3 totals 17 residues. The CDR3 DNA reads TGCAGTGCCGGGCGGGGGACTAGCGGGGGGGTGCATGGTGAGCAGTTCTTC. This sequence encodes CSAGRGTSGGVHGEQFF.

V and J are TRBV6-1 and TRBJ1-2; D might be TRBD1 (6 bases). Per germline, CDR1 MNHNS and CDR2 SASEGT. The V and J ends lost 5 bases and 1 base respectively, with 8 bases between them. The CDR3 covers 13 residues. For the CDR3, the DNA is TGTGCCAGCAGTAGGGACATTAACTATGGCTACACCTTC. This translates into CASSRDINYGYTF.

V usage is TRBV20-1 and J usage is TRBJ2-3, with TRBD2 matching over 15 bases. Trimming removed 4 bases from V and 0 bases from J; junction bases left unmatched: 8. CDR3 length equals 18 residues. CDR1 and CDR2 (germline): DFQATT, SNEGSKA (reference sequence). The CDR3 protein is CSAIPGLAGGFSTDTQYF. The CDR3 DNA follows: TGCAGTGCTATCCCGGGACTAGCGGGGGGCTTTAGCACAGATACGCAGTATTTT.

Written as DNA, the CDR3 is TGTGCCAGCAGGGGGGCCGGGAGCTCGGCAGAGACCCAGTACTTC. It translates to CASRGAGSSAETQYF. The V call is TRBV6-2 or TRBV6-3, the J call TRBJ2-5, with D tentatively TRBD1 or TRBD2 (6 bases each). V shed 6 bases and J shed 4 bases, with 18 bases lying between them. Germline-derived CDR1 and CDR2 are MNHEY and SVGEGT. This CDR3 is 15 amino acids long.

This chain uses TRBV7-2 with TRBJ2-5, with D uncertain. Looked up from germline, CDR1 is SGHTA and CDR2 is FQGNSA. The length of the CDR3 is 15 residues. V lost 1 base and J 9 bases, leaving 18 bases between the germline ends. CDR3 DNA sequence: TGTGCCAGCAGCTTAGGAGGCTCCGCTGGTTTGGCCCAGTACTTC. Translated, it gives CASSLGGSAGLAQYF.

The chain combines TRBV7-2 with TRBJ1-1; D gene unclear. Germline V CDR1 and CDR2: SGHTA, FQGNSA. V was trimmed by 8 bases and J by 0 bases, leaving 10 bases between them. This CDR3 spans 13 amino acids. The CDR3, as DNA: TGTGCCAGCGGTGTTTGGGTGAACACTGAAGCTTTCTTT. Protein sequence: CASGVWVNTEAFF. Together with reference TRBV7-2 and TRBJ1-1, the CDR3 gives the full variable domain: GAGVSQSPSNKVTEKGKDVELRCDPISGHTALYWYRQSLGQGLEFLIYFQGNSAPDKSGLPSDRFSAERTGGSVSTLTIQRTQQEDSAVYLCASGVWVNTEAFFGQGTRLTVV.

The rearrangement uses TRBV6-5 and TRBJ2-4, with 10 bases matching TRBD2. The end of the DNA is better explained by TRBJ2-7, so the J call may be wrong. The CDR3 consists of 15 residues. Germline CDR1 reads MNHEY; CDR2 reads SVGAGI. CDR3 protein: CASSYGTSVSYEQYF. The DNA for the CDR3 is TGTGCCAGCAGTTACGGGACTAGCGTAAGTTACGAGCAGTACTTC.

The chain carries TRBV28 and TRBJ1-2; D is undetermined. The V gene's germline CDR1 is MDHEN and CDR2 SYDVKM. V lost 2 bases and J lost 8, with 18 bases in between. This CDR3 has 15 amino acids. The CDR3 loop reads CASSLRSSSVGGYTF. CDR3 bases: TGTGCCAGCAGTTTAAGGAGCAGCAGCGTAGGGGGCTACACCTTC.